The rows below give T cell receptor beta chains drawn from one sample of a study of post-analysis software for immune sequencing data. TCRdb analysed the PCR reads with MiXCR anew, one entry per CDR3 protein. Of roughly 800,000 distinct CDR3 sequences in the sample, roughly 46% were seen once. Material for sequencing was blood. Every receptor here comes from a girl aged 5-17 years with multiple sclerosis. The CDR3 runs from the conserved cysteine through the conserved F or W. The D gene is left open where the match is weak. Size is omitted from some rows. Given values are once, few, many or a class for expanded clones.

TRBV7-9	TRBJ2-5	NA	few	TGTGCCAGCAGCCGGACCCTGGAGACCCGGTACTTC	CASSRTLETRYF
TRBV12-3/TRBV12-4	TRBJ2-1	TRBD2	few	TGTGCCAGCAGGTTTGTAGCGGGAGCCTACAATGAGCAGTTCTTC	CASRFVAGAYNEQFF
TRBV29-1	TRBJ2-7	TRBD2	few	TGCAGCGTTGCCGGACTAGCTACACTCTACGAGCAGTACTTC	CSVAGLATLYEQYF
TRBV6-5	TRBJ1-2	NA	NA	TGTGCCAGCAGTCCGTTCTCAGGGAGCGGCTATGGCTACACCTTC	CASSPFSGSGYGYTF
TRBV30	TRBJ1-5	NA	NA	TGTGCCTGGAGCCCGACGGAAGCGGGTGCGAGCAATCAGCCCCAGCATTTT	CAWSPTEAGASNQPQHF
TRBV29-1	TRBJ2-1	NA	NA	TGCAGCGTTGGGGTACAGCCCAATGAGCAGTTCTTC	CSVGVQPNEQFF
TRBV10-3	TRBJ2-1	TRBD2	few	TGTGCCATCAGTGAGAAGACTAGCGGCCAAGGTCACAATGAGCAGTTCTTC	CAISEKTSGQGHNEQFF
TRBV4-2	TRBJ2-1	TRBD2	few	TGTGCCAGCAGCGAGACTAGCAGTGAGCAGTTCTTC	CASSETSSEQFF
TRBV6-1	TRBJ2-5	NA	NA	TGTGCCAGCAATAAAGGCCTGGTCGAGACCCAGTACTTC	CASNKGLVETQYF
TRBV29-1	TRBJ2-1	NA	NA	TGCAGCGTTGAAGATTCAGGGTCCTACAATGAGCAGTTCTTC	CSVEDSGSYNEQFF
TRBV20-1	TRBJ1-1	TRBD1	once	TGCAGTGCTAGTCACAGGGGGAACACTGAAGCTTTCTTT	CSASHRGNTEAFF
TRBV29-1	TRBJ2-3	TRBD1	NA	TGCAGCGTCCATGCCGGGACAGGGGGGTGGGATACGCAGTATTTT	CSVHAGTGGWDTQYF
TRBV12-3/TRBV12-4	TRBJ1-1	NA	NA	TGTGCCAGCAGTTTGGGGAGGGGGTCGAACACTGAAGCTTTCTTT	CASSLGRGSNTEAFF
TRBV9	TRBJ2-1	NA	NA	TGTGCCAGCAGCGGAGGCCCGCCGGAGCAGTTCTTC	CASSGGPPEQFF
TRBV6-6	TRBJ2-6	TRBD1	NA	TGTGCCAGCACCGACCGGACAGGGCCCACTGGGGCCAACGTCCTGACTTTC	CASTDRTGPTGANVLTF
TRBV28	TRBJ2-6	NA	few	TGTGCCAGCAACACCGGGACAACTTCCTCTGGGGCCAACGTCCTGACTTTC	CASNTGTTSSGANVLTF
TRBV5-1	TRBJ1-1	NA	NA	TGCGCCAGCAGCTCGACCCTAGAAACTGAAGCTTTCTTT	CASSSTLETEAFF
TRBV2	TRBJ2-5	NA	NA	TGTGCCAGCAACAGTGGCGAGCGGGAGACCCAGTACTTC	CASNSGERETQYF
TRBV15	TRBJ1-1	NA	few	TGTGCCACCAGCAGAGATCCAGGGTCGAACACTGAAGCTTTCTTT	CATSRDPGSNTEAFF
TRBV12-3/TRBV12-4	TRBJ1-1	TRBD1	NA	TGTGCCAGCAGTTCCGGGACAGACACTGAAGCTTTCTTT	CASSSGTDTEAFF
TRBV3-1	TRBJ2-2	TRBD2	NA	TGTGCCAGCAGCCAAGATCCGTACAGGGGGCTAGCGGGAGGCTCCGGGGAGCTGTTTTTT	CASSQDPYRGLAGGSGELFF
TRBV7-9	TRBJ2-7	NA	few	TGTGCCAGCAGCCCTCGGGACTCGCGCTACGAGCAGTACTTC	CASSPRDSRYEQYF
TRBV6-5	TRBJ1-2	NA	NA	TGTGCCAGCGGCCTAGGGCCATCGATAAGCTACACCTTC	CASGLGPSISYTF
TRBV13	TRBJ2-1	TRBD2	few	TGTGCCAGCAGCGTAGGGCAACTAGCGGCGATTGAGCAGTTCTTC	CASSVGQLAAIEQFF
TRBV29-1	TRBJ2-5	NA	few	TGCAGCCCGCTGGGGCTAGAGGAGACCCAGTACTTC	CSPLGLEETQYF
TRBV12-3/TRBV12-4	TRBJ2-1	NA	NA	TGTGCCAGCAGCTCCATAGGAGGGTTGCAGGTCTTC	CASSSIGGLQVF
TRBV4-2	TRBJ1-1	TRBD1	NA	TGTGCCAGCAGCCAACGTCTGGGACAGGGGGTGGGCACTGAAGCTTTCTTT	CASSQRLGQGVGTEAFF
TRBV6-1	TRBJ2-3	NA	once	TGTGCCAGCAGCCCACCGTCAGCGGGCACAGATACGCAGTATTTT	CASSPPSAGTDTQYF
TRBV6-6	TRBJ2-7	TRBD2	NA	TGTGCCAGCAGTTACTCGACGGGAGGGGATGCCCACTACGAGCAGTACTTC	CASSYSTGGDAHYEQYF
TRBV6-9	TRBJ1-2	TRBD1	NA	TGTGCCAGCAGTTATAAACGGGGCCGGGACAGCGGCTATGGCTACACCTTC	CASSYKRGRDSGYGYTF
TRBV5-6	TRBJ1-5	TRBD1	NA	TGTGCCAGCAGCTTGGGCGGGACAGCCTTGAATCAGCCCCAGCATTTT	CASSLGGTALNQPQHF
TRBV5-1	TRBJ1-1	NA	NA	TGCGCCAGCAGCTTGGATGAAGGGCGGAACACTGAAGCTTTCTTT	CASSLDEGRNTEAFF
TRBV21-1	TRBJ1-5	NA	few	TGTGCCAGCATCGGGACGTCGACCTCACCCATTTATCAGCCCCAGCATTTT	CASIGTSTSPIYQPQHF
TRBV6-2/TRBV6-3	TRBJ1-2	NA	few	TGTGCCAGCAGGAGGGCGGGTGTTGGCTACACCTTC	CASRRAGVGYTF
TRBV9	TRBJ2-7	TRBD2	NA	TGTGCCAGCAGCGTAGCAGTTAGCGGGATCTACGAGCAGTACTTC	CASSVAVSGIYEQYF
TRBV5-4	TRBJ2-1	TRBD2	NA	TGTGCCAGCAGCTTGGATCCAGCGGGAGTGGTGAATGAGCAGTTCTTC	CASSLDPAGVVNEQFF
TRBV29-1	TRBJ2-5	NA	NA	TGCAGCGTTGGGGACCAGGAGCAGTACTTC	CSVGDQEQYF
TRBV4-1	TRBJ1-6	TRBD1	few	TGCGCCAGCAGCCAAGAGGCAGGGGGAGCGAATAATTCACCCCTCCACTTT	CASSQEAGGANNSPLHF
TRBV5-1	TRBJ1-1	NA	NA	TGCGCCAGCAGCTTGGTGCAGAAGCACACTGAAGCTTTCTTT	CASSLVQKHTEAFF
TRBV29-1	TRBJ1-2	NA	NA	TGCAGCGCTGTTACGGGCTATGGCTACACCTTC	CSAVTGYGYTF
TRBV6-6	TRBJ2-7	NA	NA	TGTGCCAGCAGTTACTCTCCCGGACAGTGGGACGAGCAGTACTTC	CASSYSPGQWDEQYF
TRBV29-1	TRBJ2-2	NA	few	TGCAGCGCTGGGGGTAGCGGAGCGAACACCGGGGAGCTGTTTTTT	CSAGGSGANTGELFF
TRBV4-3	TRBJ1-1	NA	NA	TGCGCCAGCAGCCAAGATTCAGGGATGAACACTGAAGCTTTCTTT	CASSQDSGMNTEAFF
TRBV20-1	TRBJ1-5	NA	few	TGCAGTGCTCGGGGCCCAGGTTCCCGCAATCAGCCCCAGCATTTT	CSARGPGSRNQPQHF
TRBV3-1	TRBJ2-3	NA	NA	TGTGCCAGCAGCCCTCTGGGGGAGCCGGTGGCAGATACGCAGTATTTT	CASSPLGEPVADTQYF
TRBV12-3/TRBV12-4	TRBJ1-5	NA	NA	TGTGCCAGCACCCCGGGACTTAGAAATCAGCCCCAGCATTTT	CASTPGLRNQPQHF